Listed below are T cell receptor beta chains from one sample, sequenced in a study of blood T cell repertoires in COVID-19. Profiled with immunoSEQ multiplex PCR; TCRdb holds only in-frame clones, not every one. The sample has about 130,000 clones; less than 90% are singletons. The sequenced sample was peripheral blood. The receptors here all came from a woman of 80 years or more with acute or convalescent COVID-19. Each CDR3 is given with its conserved first and last residue. The order of the fields is CDR3 protein, CDR3 DNA, V gene, J gene, clone size, D gene, CDR3 length. D genes are given only for firm matches. Clone size is given for some rows only: seen once, a few or many times, or a class if the clone is expanded.

CDR3 protein: CASSTRQGRFDEQFF; CDR3 DNA: TGTGCCAGTAGTACACGACAGGGCCGGTTCGATGAGCAGTTCTTC; V gene: TRBV19; J gene: TRBJ2-1; clone size: NA; D gene: TRBD1; CDR3 length: 15
CDR3 protein: CASSIDPFARVGNQPQHF; CDR3 DNA: TGTGCCAGTAGTATAGACCCCTTTGCCAGGGTCGGCAATCAGCCCCAGCATTTT; V gene: TRBV19; J gene: TRBJ1-5; clone size: NA; D gene: NA; CDR3 length: 18
CDR3 protein: CASSDHGQGGHGYTF; CDR3 DNA: TGTGCCAGCAGTGACCACGGACAGGGTGGCCATGGCTACACCTTC; V gene: TRBV6-6; J gene: TRBJ1-2; clone size: NA; D gene: TRBD1; CDR3 length: 15
CDR3 protein: CASSQGTNTEAFF; CDR3 DNA: TGTGCCAGCTCCCAGGGGACGAACACTGAAGCTTTCTTT; V gene: TRBV18; J gene: TRBJ1-1; clone size: once; D gene: NA; CDR3 length: 13
CDR3 protein: CASSPRALNSPLHF; CDR3 DNA: TGTGCCAGCAGCCCGCGGGCCCTCAATTCACCCCTCCACTTT; V gene: TRBV5-5; J gene: TRBJ1-6; clone size: NA; D gene: NA; CDR3 length: 14
CDR3 protein: CASSTSTGGGNTIYF; CDR3 DNA: TGTGCCAGCAGCACATCGACAGGGGGGGGAAACACCATATATTTT; V gene: TRBV7-2; J gene: TRBJ1-3; clone size: NA; D gene: TRBD1; CDR3 length: 15
CDR3 protein: CAIKGASQETQYF; CDR3 DNA: TGTGCCATCAAAGGGGCTAGCCAAGAGACCCAGTACTTC; V gene: TRBV10-3; J gene: TRBJ2-5; clone size: NA; D gene: NA; CDR3 length: 13
CDR3 protein: CAWSPTGGPYSNQPQHF; CDR3 DNA: TGTGCCTGGAGTCCTACAGGGGGTCCATATAGCAATCAGCCCCAGCATTTT; V gene: TRBV30; J gene: TRBJ1-5; clone size: NA; D gene: TRBD1; CDR3 length: 17
CDR3 protein: CSASVGLGWNEQFF; CDR3 DNA: TGCAGTGCTAGTGTAGGACTGGGGTGGAATGAGCAGTTCTTC; V gene: TRBV20-1; J gene: TRBJ2-1; clone size: NA; D gene: NA; CDR3 length: 14
CDR3 protein: CASSLAGYQLPSYEQYF; CDR3 DNA: TGCGCCAGCAGTCTAGCTGGGTACCAGCTACCCTCCTACGAGCAGTACTTC; V gene: TRBV5-1; J gene: TRBJ2-7; clone size: NA; D gene: NA; CDR3 length: 17
CDR3 protein: CASSADRQPQHF; CDR3 DNA: TGTGCCAGCAGCGCAGACAGGCAGCCCCAGCATTTT; V gene: TRBV7-9; J gene: TRBJ1-5; clone size: NA; D gene: NA; CDR3 length: 12
CDR3 protein: CASKKTANSYEQYF; CDR3 DNA: TGTGCCAGCAAAAAGACAGCAAACTCCTACGAGCAGTACTTC; V gene: TRBV2; J gene: TRBJ2-7; clone size: NA; D gene: NA; CDR3 length: 14
CDR3 protein: CASSLTPSGTGDEKLFF; CDR3 DNA: TGCGCCAGCAGCTTGACCCCCTCCGGGACAGGGGATGAAAAACTGTTTTTT; V gene: TRBV5-1; J gene: TRBJ1-4; clone size: NA; D gene: TRBD1; CDR3 length: 17
CDR3 protein: CASGSGTGQGDTQYF; CDR3 DNA: TGTGCTAGTGGTTCCGGGACAGGTCAGGGAGATACGCAGTATTTT; V gene: TRBV12-5; J gene: TRBJ2-3; clone size: NA; D gene: TRBD1; CDR3 length: 15
CDR3 protein: CSASIENNEQFF; CDR3 DNA: TGCAGTGCTAGTATCGAGAACAATGAGCAGTTCTTC; V gene: TRBV20-1; J gene: TRBJ2-1; clone size: NA; D gene: NA; CDR3 length: 12
CDR3 protein: CASSLEGQANYGYTF; CDR3 DNA: TGTGCCAGCAGCTTAGAAGGCCAGGCCAACTATGGCTACACCTTC; V gene: TRBV7-8; J gene: TRBJ1-2; clone size: NA; D gene: NA; CDR3 length: 15
CDR3 protein: CANAGTGESGYTF; CDR3 DNA: TGTGCCAACGCCGGGACAGGGGAGAGTGGCTACACCTTC; V gene: TRBV10-3; J gene: TRBJ1-2; clone size: NA; D gene: TRBD1; CDR3 length: 13
CDR3 protein: CASRSTGAVEKLFF; CDR3 DNA: TGTGCCAGCAGATCCACAGGGGCGGTCGAAAAACTGTTTTTT; V gene: TRBV6-6; J gene: TRBJ1-4; clone size: NA; D gene: TRBD1; CDR3 length: 14
CDR3 protein: CASSLRAGGRDTQYF; CDR3 DNA: TGTGCCAGCAGCTTGCGTGCGGGGGGGCGGGATACGCAGTATTTT; V gene: TRBV5-4; J gene: TRBJ2-3; clone size: NA; D gene: TRBD2; CDR3 length: 15
CDR3 protein: CASSLSDEKLFF; CDR3 DNA: TGTGCCAGCAGTTTATCAGATGAAAAACTGTTTTTT; V gene: TRBV28; J gene: TRBJ1-4; clone size: NA; D gene: NA; CDR3 length: 12
CDR3 protein: CASSSGQFLNGYTF; CDR3 DNA: TGCGCCAGCAGCTCGGGACAGTTTCTCAATGGCTACACCTTC; V gene: TRBV5-1; J gene: TRBJ1-2; clone size: once; D gene: TRBD1; CDR3 length: 14
CDR3 protein: CQQTRPPDRGADTQYF; CDR3 DNA: TGTCAACAGACTAGACCCCCGGACAGGGGGGCAGATACGCAGTATTTT; V gene: TRBV21-1; J gene: TRBJ2-3; clone size: NA; D gene: NA; CDR3 length: 16
CDR3 protein: CASSAPLRGLVDGYTF; CDR3 DNA: TGTGCCAGCAGCGCTCCTCTCCGGGGATTAGTTGATGGCTACACCTTC; V gene: TRBV7-9; J gene: TRBJ1-2; clone size: NA; D gene: NA; CDR3 length: 16
CDR3 protein: CASSHGTGVHGYTF; CDR3 DNA: TGCGCCAGCAGTCACGGGACAGGGGTCCATGGCTACACCTTC; V gene: TRBV5-1; J gene: TRBJ1-2; clone size: NA; D gene: TRBD1; CDR3 length: 14
CDR3 protein: CASSSPGLAGGGQETQYF; CDR3 DNA: TGTGCCAGCAGCTCCCCGGGCCTAGCGGGGGGTGGTCAAGAGACCCAGTACTTC; V gene: TRBV11-2; J gene: TRBJ2-5; clone size: NA; D gene: TRBD2; CDR3 length: 18
CDR3 protein: CASSFEDRGGETQYF; CDR3 DNA: TGCGCCAGCAGCTTCGAGGACAGGGGTGGGGAGACCCAGTACTTC; V gene: TRBV5-1; J gene: TRBJ2-5; clone size: NA; D gene: TRBD1; CDR3 length: 15
CDR3 protein: CASGLSQRLWISNQPQHF; CDR3 DNA: TGTGCTAGTGGTTTGTCCCAGAGGTTATGGATTAGCAATCAGCCCCAGCATTTT; V gene: TRBV12-5; J gene: TRBJ1-5; clone size: NA; D gene: NA; CDR3 length: 18
CDR3 protein: CASSHRTGRTGELFF; CDR3 DNA: TGTGCCAGCTCACACAGGACAGGTCGCACCGGGGAGCTGTTTTTT; V gene: TRBV18; J gene: TRBJ2-2; clone size: NA; D gene: TRBD1; CDR3 length: 15
CDR3 protein: CASSAQGTGGYTF; CDR3 DNA: TGTGCCAGCAGCGCACAGGGGACGGGTGGCTACACCTTC; V gene: TRBV9; J gene: TRBJ1-2; clone size: NA; D gene: TRBD1; CDR3 length: 13
CDR3 protein: CATSRGTGRNTEAFF; CDR3 DNA: TGTGCCACCAGCAGGGGGACAGGGAGGAACACTGAAGCTTTCTTT; V gene: TRBV15; J gene: TRBJ1-1; clone size: NA; D gene: TRBD1; CDR3 length: 15
CDR3 protein: CASSPPRTGVSLVKLFF; CDR3 DNA: TGTGCCAGCAGTCCCCCCAGGACAGGGGTTAGTCTAGTCAAACTGTTTTTT; V gene: TRBV28; J gene: TRBJ1-4; clone size: few; D gene: TRBD1; CDR3 length: 17
CDR3 protein: CASSPVVARSEQFF; CDR3 DNA: TGTGCCAGCAGCCCCGTGGTAGCCCGCAGTGAGCAGTTCTTC; V gene: TRBV5-4; J gene: TRBJ2-1; clone size: NA; D gene: NA; CDR3 length: 14
CDR3 protein: CASSQGPQGDYGYTF; CDR3 DNA: TGTGCCAGCAGCCAAGGCCCCCAGGGCGACTATGGCTACACCTTC; V gene: TRBV3-1/TRBV3-2; J gene: TRBJ1-2; clone size: NA; D gene: NA; CDR3 length: 15
CDR3 protein: CASSYFFPRNYNEQFF; CDR3 DNA: TGTGCCAGCAGTTACTTCTTTCCTAGAAATTACAATGAGCAGTTCTTC; V gene: TRBV6-5; J gene: TRBJ2-1; clone size: NA; D gene: NA; CDR3 length: 16
CDR3 protein: CASSSGTGGYEQYF; CDR3 DNA: TGTGCCAGCAGCTCCGGGACAGGGGGGTACGAGCAGTACTTC; V gene: TRBV11-2; J gene: TRBJ2-7; clone size: NA; D gene: TRBD1; CDR3 length: 14
CDR3 protein: CASTLGGLAGAETQYF; CDR3 DNA: TGTGCCAGCACCTTGGGCGGGCTAGCGGGGGCGGAGACCCAGTACTTC; V gene: TRBV7-6; J gene: TRBJ2-5; clone size: few; D gene: TRBD2; CDR3 length: 16
CDR3 protein: CSVRGLTGTDTQYF; CDR3 DNA: TGCAGCGTTAGGGGTTTGACTGGGACAGATACGCAGTATTTT; V gene: TRBV29-1; J gene: TRBJ2-3; clone size: NA; D gene: NA; CDR3 length: 14
CDR3 protein: CASSPTETYGYTF; CDR3 DNA: TGTGCCAGCAGCCCTACAGAAACTTATGGCTACACCTTC; V gene: TRBV27; J gene: TRBJ1-2; clone size: NA; D gene: NA; CDR3 length: 13
CDR3 protein: CASRVSGVEKLFF; CDR3 DNA: TGTGCCAGCAGGGTTTCGGGGGTTGAAAAACTGTTTTTT; V gene: TRBV25-1; J gene: TRBJ1-4; clone size: NA; D gene: NA; CDR3 length: 13
CDR3 protein: CASSQSGLRNIQYF; CDR3 DNA: TGCGCCAGCAGCCAAAGCGGACTGAGGAACATTCAGTACTTC; V gene: TRBV4-1; J gene: TRBJ2-4; clone size: NA; D gene: NA; CDR3 length: 14
CDR3 protein: CASRPGTALSGANVLTF; CDR3 DNA: TGTGCCAGTAGGCCGGGAACAGCCCTCTCTGGGGCCAACGTCCTGACTTTC; V gene: TRBV19; J gene: TRBJ2-6; clone size: NA; D gene: NA; CDR3 length: 17
CDR3 protein: CASSQTQGFNGYTF; CDR3 DNA: TGTGCCAGCAGCCAAACCCAGGGATTCAATGGCTACACCTTC; V gene: TRBV3-1/TRBV3-2; J gene: TRBJ1-2; clone size: NA; D gene: NA; CDR3 length: 14
CDR3 protein: CASSQEDKAFF; CDR3 DNA: TGCGCCAGCAGCCAAGAGGACAAAGCTTTCTTT; V gene: TRBV4-1; J gene: TRBJ1-1; clone size: NA; D gene: NA; CDR3 length: 11
CDR3 protein: CANRKTGGWGYTF; CDR3 DNA: TGTGCCAACCGAAAGACAGGGGGATGGGGCTACACCTTC; V gene: TRBV10-3; J gene: TRBJ1-2; clone size: NA; D gene: TRBD1; CDR3 length: 13
CDR3 protein: CSAPTGSGGAGGTDTQYF; CDR3 DNA: TGCAGCGCGCCCACGGGGAGCGGGGGGGCCGGAGGCACAGATACGCAGTATTTT; V gene: TRBV29-1; J gene: TRBJ2-3; clone size: NA; D gene: TRBD2; CDR3 length: 18
CDR3 protein: CASSLGAELFF; CDR3 DNA: TGTGCCAGCAGCTTAGGGGCGGAGCTGTTTTTT; V gene: TRBV7-3; J gene: TRBJ2-2; clone size: NA; D gene: NA; CDR3 length: 11
CDR3 protein: CSVDGTGNFYNEQFF; CDR3 DNA: TGCAGCGTTGACGGGACAGGGAATTTCTACAATGAGCAGTTCTTC; V gene: TRBV29-1; J gene: TRBJ2-1; clone size: NA; D gene: TRBD1; CDR3 length: 15
CDR3 protein: CASSLSRARGAFF; CDR3 DNA: TGTGCCAGCAGTTTATCCCGGGCCCGGGGGGCTTTCTTT; V gene: TRBV28; J gene: TRBJ1-1; clone size: NA; D gene: NA; CDR3 length: 13
CDR3 protein: CASSTRAGGPSDTQYF; CDR3 DNA: TGTGCCAGCAGTACGAGAGCGGGGGGGCCGTCAGATACGCAGTATTTT; V gene: TRBV2; J gene: TRBJ2-3; clone size: NA; D gene: TRBD2; CDR3 length: 16
CDR3 protein: CASSEVTGDQPQHF; CDR3 DNA: TGTGCCAGCAGTGAAGTGACAGGGGATCAGCCCCAGCATTTT; V gene: TRBV2; J gene: TRBJ1-5; clone size: NA; D gene: TRBD1; CDR3 length: 14
CDR3 protein: CASSLYGGTQETQYF; CDR3 DNA: TGTGCCAGCAGCTTATACGGGGGAACCCAAGAGACCCAGTACTTC; V gene: TRBV7-3; J gene: TRBJ2-5; clone size: NA; D gene: NA; CDR3 length: 15
CDR3 protein: CSVGWDKGPYSYNEQFF; CDR3 DNA: TGCAGCGTGGGGTGGGACAAGGGGCCCTACTCCTACAATGAGCAGTTCTTC; V gene: TRBV29-1; J gene: TRBJ2-1; clone size: NA; D gene: NA; CDR3 length: 17
CDR3 protein: CASSSGTQETQYF; CDR3 DNA: TGTGCCAGCAGTAGCGGGACTCAGGAGACCCAGTACTTC; V gene: TRBV6-5; J gene: TRBJ2-5; clone size: NA; D gene: TRBD2; CDR3 length: 13
CDR3 protein: CATSVAGSGGYTF; CDR3 DNA: TGTGCCACCAGTGTGGCAGGGTCCGGGGGCTACACCTTC; V gene: TRBV24-1; J gene: TRBJ1-2; clone size: NA; D gene: NA; CDR3 length: 13
CDR3 protein: CASSLASGGGYEQYF; CDR3 DNA: TGTGCCAGCAGCTTAGCTAGCGGGGGGGGGTACGAGCAGTACTTC; V gene: TRBV7-2; J gene: TRBJ2-7; clone size: NA; D gene: TRBD2; CDR3 length: 15
CDR3 protein: CASKEGNYGYTF; CDR3 DNA: TGTGCCAGCAAGGAGGGGAACTATGGCTACACCTTC; V gene: TRBV6-5; J gene: TRBJ1-2; clone size: NA; D gene: NA; CDR3 length: 12
CDR3 protein: CASSLAPQGQPQHF; CDR3 DNA: TGTGCCAGCAGCTTAGCCCCTCAGGGTCAGCCCCAGCATTTT; V gene: TRBV11-2; J gene: TRBJ1-5; clone size: NA; D gene: NA; CDR3 length: 14
CDR3 protein: CASSLTGATGELFF; CDR3 DNA: TGTGCCAGCAGCTTGACAGGAGCCACCGGGGAGCTGTTTTTT; V gene: TRBV5-4; J gene: TRBJ2-2; clone size: NA; D gene: NA; CDR3 length: 14
CDR3 protein: CASSRSSGYLEKLFF; CDR3 DNA: TGTGCCAGCTCACGTTCCTCCGGGTACTTGGAAAAACTGTTTTTT; V gene: TRBV18; J gene: TRBJ1-4; clone size: NA; D gene: NA; CDR3 length: 15
CDR3 protein: CASSPDRDYGYTF; CDR3 DNA: TGTGCCAGCTCACCGGACAGGGACTATGGCTACACCTTC; V gene: TRBV18; J gene: TRBJ1-2; clone size: NA; D gene: TRBD1; CDR3 length: 13